Included here is one T cell receptor beta chain sequence, with context. This entry comes from a study of blood T cell repertoires in COVID-19. For the study at large: COVID-19 samples collected from the United States, Italy and Spain covered acute and convalescent phases. In each case, the material was cDNA or gDNA derived from T cells, B-cell-depleted T cells, or PBMCs.

Authors' methods: Amplification of reference gene primers was used by the study to estimate nucleated cell counts. Repertoires were generated with immunoSEQ multiplex PCR, while TCRdb's copy carries only in-frame clones and drops some. D and trimming were read from the DNA, whereas the V and J calls and clone size are those reported in that table. The sample consists of more than 100,000 clones, 85% to 90% of them appearing once. With 2 bases clipped from V and 8 bases from J, the junction kept 3 bases outside the gene matches. Per the germline V gene, CDR1 is MNHEY and CDR2 is SVGAGI. This CDR3 contains 14 residues.

The sample taken for sequencing was peripheral blood. The clonotype was recovered from a human donor in a cohort sampled during active COVID-19. This chain connects TRBV6-5 to TRBJ2-1, with 10 nucleotides matching TRBD1. The CDR3 DNA follows: TGTGCCAGCAGTTACGGGACAGGGGTACATGAGCAGTTCTTC. Translating it yields CASSYGTGVHEQFF.